The 26 T cell receptor beta chains below were found in one sample sequenced in a study of glioma-infiltrating T cells after dendritic cell vaccination. The repertoire was sequenced with immunoSEQ multiplex PCR; TCRdb's copy has only in-frame clones and lacks some. The sample carries tens of thousands of clones, over 70% recorded once. The source was blood, collected before dendritic cell vaccination. These receptors originate from a human donor with glioblastoma.

This clone was picked up a small number of times. J is TRBJ1-2 and V is TRBV7-9; no clear D. The germline CDR1 and CDR2 sequences are SEHNR and FQNEAQ (reference sequence). V lost 4 bases, J lost 3 bases, and 27 bases lay in between. The CDR3 totals 19 residues. CDR3 amino acids: CASSSTRDLRGRKDYGYTF. Here the CDR3 DNA reads TGTGCCAGCAGCTCAACCCGTGATTTACGCGGGAGGAAGGACTATGGCTACACCTTC.

The V and J genes are TRBV6-5 and TRBJ2-3, with TRBD2 identical over 7 bases. After removal of 0 bases from V and 6 bases from J, the junction contained 9 bases not matched to a gene. Germline CDR1 reads MNHEY; CDR2 reads SVGAGI. The CDR3 contains 16 residues. CDR3 bases: TGTGCCAGCAGTTACTCGTCGGGAGGTGGTCGGGATACGCAGTATTTT. Protein: CASSYSSGGGRDTQYF.

The V call is TRBV19, the J call TRBJ1-1; 7 positions agree with TRBD1. The germline gives CDR1 LNHDA, CDR2 SQIVND (reference sequence). The CDR3 has 13 amino acids. Trimming removed 2 bases from V and 8 bases from J; junction bases left unmatched: 5. CDR3 loop: CASSILTGQEAFF. As DNA, the CDR3 is TGTGCCAGTAGTATATTAACGGGACAGGAAGCTTTCTTT.

The chain joins TRBV2 to TRBJ1-4, with 8 bases that match TRBD1. The ends lost 0 bases at V and 5 bases at J; junction bases unmatched: 8. The germline V gene has CDR1 SNHLY and CDR2 FYNNEI. The CDR3 length is 17 residues. Written as DNA, the CDR3 is TGTGCCAGCAGTGAAGCGCTTTCGAGACAGGGGAATGAAAAACTGTTTTTT. This codes for CASSEALSRQGNEKLFF. Based on the CDR3 plus reference TRBV2 and TRBJ1-4, the full variable domain is EPEVTQTPSHQVTQMGQEVILRCVPISNHLYFYWYRQILGQKVEFLVSFYNNEISEKSEIFDDQFSVERPDGSNFTLKIRSTKLEDSAMYFCASSEALSRQGNEKLFFGSGTQLSVL.

The CDR3, as DNA: TGTGCCAGCAGCCCCGGAGGGCTCGGTACCGGGGAGCTGTTTTTT. It codes for CASSPGGLGTGELFF. The chain is built from TRBV6-1 and TRBJ2-2; D possibly corresponds to TRBD2 (6 bases). CDR1 is MNHNS, CDR2 SASEGT, per germline. The V and J ends lost 6 bases and 5 bases respectively, with 16 bases between them. This CDR3 is built from 15 residues.

V gene TRBV5-6 combines with J gene TRBJ1-2; no clear D. V was clipped by 4 bases and J by 5 bases, with 15 bases between them. The CDR3 covers 14 residues. The germline V gene has CDR1 SGHDT and CDR2 YYEEEE. CDR3: CASSAGRDWYGYTF. In DNA form, the CDR3 reads TGTGCCAGCAGCGCGGGGAGGGATTGGTATGGCTACACCTTC.

A remark on this clone: The junction departs from the called germline gene at one end, perhaps through a read error. The chain employs TRBV10-3 and TRBJ1-5; TRBD1 is a possible D gene (5 bases). The CDR3 spans 15 residues. Germline V lookup: CDR1 ENHRY, CDR2 SYGVKD. The CDR3 spells CAISFGGGSSQPQHF. The CDR3 DNA is TGTGCCATCAGTTTCGGGGGGGGGAGCAGTCAGCCCCAGCATTTT.

The rearrangement links TRBV19 to TRBJ1-4; no reliable D call. Germline-derived CDR1 and CDR2 are LNHDA and SQIVND (reference sequence). Between the trimmed V and J ends, which lost 8 bases and 5 bases, there was a span of 6 bases. CDR3 length equals 11 residues. DNA of the CDR3: TGTGCCAGTTTCCTCAATGAAAAACTGTTTTTT. Translated, it gives CASFLNEKLFF. Full variable domain (rest looked up from reference TRBV19 and TRBJ1-4): DGGITQSPKYLFRKEGQNVTLSCEQNLNHDAMYWYRQDPGQGLRLIYYSQIVNDFQKGDIAEGYSVSREKKESFPLTVTSAQKNPTAFYLCASFLNEKLFFGSGTQLSVL.

V and J are TRBV11-2 and TRBJ1-5, with a possible D match to TRBD1 (6 bases). With 1 base removed from V and 7 bases from J, the gap between germline ends came to 11 bases. CDR1 and CDR2 from the germline V gene are SGHAT and FQNNGV. The length of the CDR3 is 14 residues. CDR3 coding DNA: TGTGCCAGCAGCTTAGTGGGGGCAAGACAGCCCCAGCATTTT. Translating gives CASSLVGARQPQHF.

The J gene is TRBJ2-1, the V gene TRBV5-1; TRBD1 is a possible D gene (6 bases). CDR3 length: 15 residues. Germline CDR1 is SGHRS and CDR2 is YFSETQ. V was clipped by 4 bases and J by 15 bases, with 26 bases between them. The CDR3 nucleotides are TGCGCCAGCAGCAACCGGGACACTCTTTCCCCGTCGCGGTTCTTC. The encoded protein is CASSNRDTLSPSRFF. Supplemented by reference TRBV5-1 and TRBJ2-1, the full variable domain reads KAGVTQTPRYLIKTRGQQVTLSCSPISGHRSVSWYQQTPGQGLQFLFEYFSETQRNKGNFPGRFSGRQFSNSRSEMNVSTLELGDSALYLCASSNRDTLSPSRFFGPGTRLTVL.

The gene calls are TRBV25-1 and TRBJ1-4; TRBD1 matches at 7 bases. The J segment lost 8 bases and the V segment lost 1 base, leaving 7 bases of the junction unmatched. The CDR3 runs 15 residues. Germline CDR1 is MGHDK and CDR2 is SYGVNS. CDR3 protein: CASSELRGGREKLFF. The CDR3 DNA follows: TGTGCCAGCAGTGAATTGAGAGGGGGCAGGGAAAAACTGTTTTTT.

This sequence joins TRBV5-1 and TRBJ2-4; D not resolved. The CDR3 is made up of 15 amino acids. Germline V gene lookup returns CDR1 SGHRS and CDR2 YFSETQ. V dropped 7 bases and J dropped 0 bases, with 14 bases sitting between them. The DNA for the CDR3 is TGCGCCAGCTCTGAACTCACCATAGCCAAAAACATTCAGTACTTC. Amino acids: CASSELTIAKNIQYF.

V is TRBV7-9 and J is TRBJ1-2; 8 bases fit TRBD1. The J segment lost 2 bases and the V segment lost 5 bases, leaving 19 bases of the junction unmatched. CDR3 size: 19 residues. Per the germline V gene, CDR1 is SEHNR and CDR2 is FQNEAQ (reference sequence). CDR3 loop: CASSPNIRSGGNLNYGYTF. The CDR3 nucleotides are TGTGCCAGCAGCCCAAATATCAGGTCAGGGGGCAACCTAAACTATGGCTACACCTTC.

V is TRBV5-1 and J is TRBJ1-1; D is unclear. V was shortened by 3 bases and J by 0 bases, with 9 bases between the two germline ends. The CDR3 consists of 14 residues. Germline lookup yields CDR1 SGHRS and CDR2 YFSETQ. DNA for the CDR3: TGCGCCAGCAGCTACGGAGCAATGAACACTGAAGCTTTCTTT. Translation gives CASSYGAMNTEAFF. The whole variable domain, remainder taken from reference TRBV5-1 and TRBJ1-1, is KAGVTQTPRYLIKTRGQQVTLSCSPISGHRSVSWYQQTPGQGLQFLFEYFSETQRNKGNFPGRFSGRQFSNSRSEMNVSTLELGDSALYLCASSYGAMNTEAFFGQGTRLTVV.

The DNA of the CDR3 is TGCGCCAGCAGCCTTCTCGGGACTAGCGGAGAGACCCAGTACTTC. Translated: CASSLLGTSGETQYF. The chain carries TRBV4-1 and TRBJ2-5; 11 bases map to TRBD2. CDR1 and CDR2 from the germline V gene are MGHRA and YSYEKL. This CDR3 comprises 15 residues. Losses at the gene ends were 4 bases for V and 4 bases for J; bases not matched to a gene: 5.

The chain is built from TRBV2 and TRBJ2-1; D might be TRBD1 (6 bases). This CDR3 is 14 amino acids long. Trimming pared 5 bases from V and 0 bases from J, leaving 8 bases between. Germline loops: CDR1 SNHLY, CDR2 FYNNEI. The CDR3 DNA follows: TGTGCCAGCAGTCTACAGGGCTCCTACAATGAGCAGTTCTTC. Its translation: CASSLQGSYNEQFF.

This clone showed up just a few times. For the CDR3, the DNA is TGTGCCAGCAGTCAACCGGGACACGGAAACACCATATATTTT. This translates into CASSQPGHGNTIYF. The V call is TRBV6-5, the J call TRBJ1-3; tentatively, D is TRBD1 (6 bases). V was cut by 5 bases and J by 4 bases, with 12 bases left in between. This CDR3 has 14 residues. Germline CDR1 MNHEY, CDR2 SVGAGI.

The chain couples TRBV29-1 to TRBJ2-1; 11 nucleotides agree with TRBD2. The CDR3 contains 13 residues. V was clipped by 4 bases and J by 6 bases; unmatched bases: 2. Germline V CDR1 and CDR2: SQVTM, ANQGSEA. The DNA for the CDR3 is TGCAGCGTTGTAGCGGGGGGGCCCAATGAGCAGTTCTTC. Translation: CSVVAGGPNEQFF.

CDR3 bases: TGTGCCAGCAGCCAAGAGCAGGGCTCTAACTATGGCTACACCTTC. Protein: CASSQEQGSNYGYTF. The chain carries TRBV4-2 and TRBJ1-2; D is possibly TRBD1 (5 bases). V dropped 0 bases and J dropped 0 bases, with 8 bases sitting between them. The germline CDR1 and CDR2 sequences are LGHNA and YNFKEQ. This CDR3 is built from 15 residues.

The CDR3, as DNA: TGTGCCAGCAGAGCAGTCGGGGGCAATCAGCCCCAGCATTTT. Its translation: CASRAVGGNQPQHF. V usage is TRBV2 and J usage is TRBJ1-5, with D uncertain. CDR1 and CDR2 from the germline V gene are SNHLY and FYNNEI. Deletions cut 6 bases from V and 2 bases from J, with 11 bases between. The CDR3 spans 14 residues.

This chain links TRBV6-6 with TRBJ2-2; D might be TRBD2 (7 bases). The germline V gene has CDR1 MNHNY and CDR2 SVGAGI (reference sequence). The CDR3 spans 12 residues. The ends were cut back, 11 bases at V and 7 bases at J, with 14 bases in the middle. The CDR3: CAGRGGVGELFF. CDR3 bases: TGTGCCGGAAGGGGGGGAGTCGGGGAGCTGTTTTTT.

This clone was recorded a few times. The chain is built from TRBV19 and TRBJ1-2; 7 bases map to TRBD1. J gave up 2 bases and V 4 bases, and 10 bases lay outside the gene matches. Germline CDR1 LNHDA, CDR2 SQIVND (reference sequence). The CDR3 contains 16 residues. In DNA form, the CDR3 reads TGTGCCAGTAGTACACCCGAGACAGGGCGCAACTATGGCTACACCTTC. Its translation is CASSTPETGRNYGYTF.

The gene calls are TRBV5-1 and TRBJ2-2, with D possibly matching TRBD2 (6 bases). The germline V and J ends were trimmed by 3 bases and 0 bases, with 12 bases remaining between them. The CDR3 is 16 residues long. Germline CDR1 SGHRS, CDR2 YFSETQ. In DNA, the CDR3 is TGCGCCAGCAGCTCCGGAGGCGGGGCGAACACCGGGGAGCTGTTTTTT. It codes for CASSSGGGANTGELFF.

The chain couples TRBV12-5 to TRBJ2-5; 7 bases match TRBD2. Germline CDR1 and CDR2: LGHNT and FRNRAP. This CDR3 region has 16 residues. With 1 base clipped from V and 5 bases from J, the junction kept 10 bases outside the gene matches. For the CDR3, the DNA is TGTGCTAGTGGTTTGGGCCAAGCGGGGTCTCGGGAGACCCAGTACTTC. Amino acids: CASGLGQAGSRETQYF. Filled out from reference TRBV12-5 and TRBJ2-5, the complete variable domain reads DARVTQTPRHKVTEMGQEVTMRCQPILGHNTVFWYRQTMMQGLELLAYFRNRAPLDDSGMPKDRFSAEMPDATLATLKIQPSEPRDSAVYFCASGLGQAGSRETQYFGPGTRLLVL.

The chain employs TRBV29-1 and TRBJ1-2, with 8 bases that match TRBD1. In germline, CDR1 is SQVTM, CDR2 ANQGSEA. This CDR3 is 14 amino acids long. V gave up 6 bases and J gave up 6 bases; unmatched junction bases: 12. The CDR3, as DNA: TGCAGCGTGGCGAGGCAGGGGGCAGAGGATGGCTACACCTTC. This translates into CSVARQGAEDGYTF.

In its sample, this clone was seen a few times. V and J are TRBV2 and TRBJ1-2, with 10 bases identical to TRBD1. Germline loops: CDR1 SNHLY, CDR2 FYNNEI. This CDR3 region has 14 residues. V lost 6 bases to trimming and J lost 8 bases; unmatched junction nucleotides: 9. CDR3 bases: TGTGCCAGCAGGGCCGGGACAGGGGCGAGGGGCTACACCTTC. Translation gives CASRAGTGARGYTF.